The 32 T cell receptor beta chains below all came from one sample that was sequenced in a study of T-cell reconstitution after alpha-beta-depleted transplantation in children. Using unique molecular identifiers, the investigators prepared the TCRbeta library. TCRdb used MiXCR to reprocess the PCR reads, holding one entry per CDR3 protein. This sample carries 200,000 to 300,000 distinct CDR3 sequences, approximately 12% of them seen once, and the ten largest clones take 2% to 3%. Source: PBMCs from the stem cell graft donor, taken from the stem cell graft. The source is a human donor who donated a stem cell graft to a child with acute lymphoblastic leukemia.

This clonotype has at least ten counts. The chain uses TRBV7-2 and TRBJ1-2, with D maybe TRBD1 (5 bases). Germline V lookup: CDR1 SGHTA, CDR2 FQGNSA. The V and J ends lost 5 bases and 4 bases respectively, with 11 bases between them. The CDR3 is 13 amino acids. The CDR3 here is CASSPGPPYGYTF. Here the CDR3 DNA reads TGTGCCAGCAGCCCAGGGCCCCCCTATGGCTACACCTTC.

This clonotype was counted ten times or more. For the CDR3, the DNA is TGTGCCAGCAGCCCAAAGAGCGGGAGCGGCAATGAGCAGTTCTTC. Protein product: CASSPKSGSGNEQFF. This chain links TRBV7-9 with TRBJ2-1; 8 bases fit TRBD2. V lost 5 bases to trimming and J lost 6 bases; unmatched junction nucleotides: 9. Germline V lookup: CDR1 SEHNR, CDR2 FQNEAQ (reference sequence). The CDR3 has 15 amino acids.

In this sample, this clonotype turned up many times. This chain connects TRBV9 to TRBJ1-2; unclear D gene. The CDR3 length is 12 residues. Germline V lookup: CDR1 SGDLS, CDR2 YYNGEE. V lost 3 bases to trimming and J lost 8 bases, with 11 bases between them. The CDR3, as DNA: TGTGCCAGCAGCGCGGCTTCGTTGGGCTACACCTTC. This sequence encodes CASSAASLGYTF.

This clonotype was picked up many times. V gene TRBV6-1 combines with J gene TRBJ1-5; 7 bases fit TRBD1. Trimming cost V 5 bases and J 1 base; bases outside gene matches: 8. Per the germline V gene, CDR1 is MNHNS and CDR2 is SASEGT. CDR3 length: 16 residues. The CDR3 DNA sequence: TGTGCCAGCAGTCCCGTTACAGGGGCGAGCAATCAGCCCCAGCATTTT. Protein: CASSPVTGASNQPQHF.

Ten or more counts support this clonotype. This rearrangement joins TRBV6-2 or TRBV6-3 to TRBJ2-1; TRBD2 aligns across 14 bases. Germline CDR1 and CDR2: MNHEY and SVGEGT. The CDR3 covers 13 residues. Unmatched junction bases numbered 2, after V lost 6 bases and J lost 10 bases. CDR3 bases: TGTGCCAGCAGCCGGACTAGCGGGGGGGAGCAGTTCTTC. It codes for CASSRTSGGEQFF.

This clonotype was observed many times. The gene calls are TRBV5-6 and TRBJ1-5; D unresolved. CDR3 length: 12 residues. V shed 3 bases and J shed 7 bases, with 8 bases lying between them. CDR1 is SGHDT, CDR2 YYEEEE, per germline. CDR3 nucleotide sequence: TGTGCCAGCAGCTCGAAGGCCCAGCCCCAGCATTTT. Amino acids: CASSSKAQPQHF.

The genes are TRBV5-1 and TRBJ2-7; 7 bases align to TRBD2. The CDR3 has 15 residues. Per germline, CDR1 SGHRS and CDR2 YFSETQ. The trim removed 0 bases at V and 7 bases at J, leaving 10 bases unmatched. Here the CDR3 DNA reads TGCGCCAGCAGCTTGGCCTACTGGGGAGCGGGGGAGCAGTACTTC. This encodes CASSLAYWGAGEQYF.

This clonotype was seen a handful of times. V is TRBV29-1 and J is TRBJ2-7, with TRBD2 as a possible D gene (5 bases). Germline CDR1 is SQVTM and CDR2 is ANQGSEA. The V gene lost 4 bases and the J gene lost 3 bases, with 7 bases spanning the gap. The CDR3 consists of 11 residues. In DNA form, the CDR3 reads TGCAGCGTTGGACTAAACTACGAGCAGTACTTC. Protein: CSVGLNYEQYF.

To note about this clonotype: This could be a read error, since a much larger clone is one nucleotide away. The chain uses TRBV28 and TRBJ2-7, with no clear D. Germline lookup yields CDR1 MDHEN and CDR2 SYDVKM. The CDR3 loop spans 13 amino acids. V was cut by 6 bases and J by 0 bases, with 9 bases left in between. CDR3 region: CASRVANSYEQYF. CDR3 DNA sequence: TGTGCCAGCAGGGTGGCAAACTCCTACGAGCAGTACTTC.

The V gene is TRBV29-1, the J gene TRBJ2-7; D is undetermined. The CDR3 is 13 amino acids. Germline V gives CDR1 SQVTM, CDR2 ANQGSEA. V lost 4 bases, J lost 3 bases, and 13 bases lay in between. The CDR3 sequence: CSVGAGKGYEQYF. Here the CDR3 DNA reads TGCAGCGTTGGGGCTGGGAAGGGCTACGAGCAGTACTTC.

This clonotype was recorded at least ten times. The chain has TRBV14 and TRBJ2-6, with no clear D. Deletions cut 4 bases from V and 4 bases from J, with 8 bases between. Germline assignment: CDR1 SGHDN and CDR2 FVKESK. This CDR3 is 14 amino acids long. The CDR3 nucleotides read TGTGCCAGCAGCCCACAGAGGGGGGCCAACGTCCTGACTTTC. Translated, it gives CASSPQRGANVLTF. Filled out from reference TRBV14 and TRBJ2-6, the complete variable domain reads EAGVTQFPSHSVIEKGQTVTLRCDPISGHDNLYWYRRVMGKEIKFLLHFVKESKQDESGMPNNRFLAERTGGTYSTLKVQPAELEDSGVYFCASSPQRGANVLTFGAGSRLTVL.

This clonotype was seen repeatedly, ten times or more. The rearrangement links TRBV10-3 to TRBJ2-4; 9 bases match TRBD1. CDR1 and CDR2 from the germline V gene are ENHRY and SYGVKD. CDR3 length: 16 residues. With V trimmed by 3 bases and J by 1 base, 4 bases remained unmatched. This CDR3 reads CAISDPGQGAKNIQYF. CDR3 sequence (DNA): TGTGCCATCAGTGACCCCGGACAGGGGGCCAAAAACATTCAGTACTTC.

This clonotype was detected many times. In DNA form, the CDR3 reads TGTGCCAGCAGTTTATTCGCAGGGATGGGGACAGATACGCAGTATTTT. Residues: CASSLFAGMGTDTQYF. The chain combines TRBV27 with TRBJ2-3, with D possibly being TRBD1 (5 bases). The ends were cut back, 1 base at V and 3 bases at J, with 14 bases in the middle. Germline V CDR1 and CDR2: MNHEY, SMNVEV (reference sequence). The CDR3 has 16 residues.

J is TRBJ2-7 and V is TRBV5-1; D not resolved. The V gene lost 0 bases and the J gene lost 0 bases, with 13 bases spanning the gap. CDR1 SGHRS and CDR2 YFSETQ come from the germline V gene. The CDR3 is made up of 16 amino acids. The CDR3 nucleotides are TGCGCCAGCAGCTTGGTAGAGCTATTCAGCTCCTACGAGCAGTACTTC. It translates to CASSLVELFSSYEQYF.

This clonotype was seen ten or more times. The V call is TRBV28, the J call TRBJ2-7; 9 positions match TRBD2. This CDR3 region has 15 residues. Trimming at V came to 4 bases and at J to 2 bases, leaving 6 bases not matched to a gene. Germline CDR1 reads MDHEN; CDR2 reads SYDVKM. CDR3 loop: CASSSTSGYAYEQYF. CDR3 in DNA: TGTGCCAGCAGTTCTACTAGCGGGTACGCCTACGAGCAGTACTTC.

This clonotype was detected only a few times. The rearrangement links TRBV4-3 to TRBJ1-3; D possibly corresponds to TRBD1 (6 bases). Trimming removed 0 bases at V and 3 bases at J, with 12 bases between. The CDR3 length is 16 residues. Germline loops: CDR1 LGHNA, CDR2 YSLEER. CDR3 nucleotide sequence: TGCGCCAGCAGCCAAGACGTACAGGGAGGTGGAAACACCATATATTTT. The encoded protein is CASSQDVQGGGNTIYF.

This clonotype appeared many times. The CDR3 loop reads CSVKEQGGYTF. DNA for the CDR3: TGCAGCGTTAAGGAACAGGGTGGCTACACCTTC. This chain links TRBV29-1 with TRBJ1-2, with D perhaps matching TRBD1 (6 bases). V lost 5 bases to trimming and J lost 7 bases, with 11 bases between them. CDR3 length: 11 amino acids. CDR1 SQVTM and CDR2 ANQGSEA come from the germline V gene. The full variable domain, its missing parts supplied by reference TRBV29-1 and TRBJ1-2, is SAVISQKPSRDICQRGTSLTIQCQVDSQVTMMFWYRQQPGQSLTLIATANQGSEATYESGFVIDKFPISRPNLTFSTLTVSNMSPEDSSIYLCSVKEQGGYTFGSGTRLTVV.

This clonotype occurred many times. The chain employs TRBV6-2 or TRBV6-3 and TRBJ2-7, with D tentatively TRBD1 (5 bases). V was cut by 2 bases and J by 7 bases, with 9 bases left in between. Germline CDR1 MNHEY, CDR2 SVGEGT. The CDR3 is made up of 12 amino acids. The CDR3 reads CASSYQNREQYF. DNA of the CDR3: TGTGCCAGCAGTTACCAAAACAGGGAGCAGTACTTC.

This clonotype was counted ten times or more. The CDR3 nucleotides are TGCAGCGTTGAACCGACAGGGAACAATGAGCAGTTCTTC. Amino acid sequence: CSVEPTGNNEQFF. This sequence joins TRBV29-1 and TRBJ2-1; TRBD1 matches 7 bases. CDR1 is SQVTM and CDR2 is ANQGSEA in the germline V gene. The CDR3 is made up of 13 amino acids. Trimming took 2 bases from V and 5 from J; bases not matched to a gene: 3.

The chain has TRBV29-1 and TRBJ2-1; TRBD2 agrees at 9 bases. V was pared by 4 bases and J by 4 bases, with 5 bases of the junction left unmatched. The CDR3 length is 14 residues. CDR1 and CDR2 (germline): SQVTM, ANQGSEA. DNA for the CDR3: TGCAGCGTTGTAGGCGGGGGGGCTTACAATGAGCAGTTCTTC. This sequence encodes CSVVGGGAYNEQFF.

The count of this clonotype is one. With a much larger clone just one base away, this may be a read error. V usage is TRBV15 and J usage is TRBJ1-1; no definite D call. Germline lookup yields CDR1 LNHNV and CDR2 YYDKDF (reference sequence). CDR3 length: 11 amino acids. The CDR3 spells CAASSNTEAFF. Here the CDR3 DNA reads TGTGCCGCCAGCTCGAACACTGAAGCTTTCTTT.

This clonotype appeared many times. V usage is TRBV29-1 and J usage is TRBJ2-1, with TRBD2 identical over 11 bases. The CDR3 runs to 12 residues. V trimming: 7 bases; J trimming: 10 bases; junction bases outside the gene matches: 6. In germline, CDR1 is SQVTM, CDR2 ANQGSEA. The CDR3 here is CSAVAGGPEQFF. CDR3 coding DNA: TGCAGCGCCGTAGCGGGAGGGCCGGAGCAGTTCTTC.

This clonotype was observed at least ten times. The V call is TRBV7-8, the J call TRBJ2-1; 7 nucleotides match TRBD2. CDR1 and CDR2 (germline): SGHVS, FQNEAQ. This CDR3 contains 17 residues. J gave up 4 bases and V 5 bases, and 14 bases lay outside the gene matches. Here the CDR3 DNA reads TGTGCCAGCAGCACAAGATATAGCGGGCGGAATTACAATGAGCAGTTCTTC. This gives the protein CASSTRYSGRNYNEQFF.

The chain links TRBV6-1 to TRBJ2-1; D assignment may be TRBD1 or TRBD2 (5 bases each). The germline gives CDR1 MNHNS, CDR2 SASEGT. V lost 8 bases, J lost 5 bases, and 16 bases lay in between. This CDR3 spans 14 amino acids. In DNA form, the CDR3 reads TGTGCCAGCCTAGGGGACGGTCTGAACAATGAGCAGTTCTTC. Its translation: CASLGDGLNNEQFF.

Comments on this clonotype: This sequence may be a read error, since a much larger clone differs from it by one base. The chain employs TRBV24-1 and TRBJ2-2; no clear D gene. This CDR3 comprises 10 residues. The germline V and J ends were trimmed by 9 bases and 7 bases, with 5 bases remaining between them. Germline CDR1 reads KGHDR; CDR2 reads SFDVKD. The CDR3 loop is CATGNGELFF. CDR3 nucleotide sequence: TGTGCCACCGGTAACGGGGAGCTGTTTTTT.

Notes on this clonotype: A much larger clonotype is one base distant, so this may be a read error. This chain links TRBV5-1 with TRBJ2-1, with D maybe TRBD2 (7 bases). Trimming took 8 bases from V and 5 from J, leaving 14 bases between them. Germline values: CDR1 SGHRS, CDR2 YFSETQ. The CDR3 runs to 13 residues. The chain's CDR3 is CASGLEGDNEQFF. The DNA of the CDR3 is TGCGCCAGTGGACTAGAGGGGGACAATGAGCAGTTCTTC.

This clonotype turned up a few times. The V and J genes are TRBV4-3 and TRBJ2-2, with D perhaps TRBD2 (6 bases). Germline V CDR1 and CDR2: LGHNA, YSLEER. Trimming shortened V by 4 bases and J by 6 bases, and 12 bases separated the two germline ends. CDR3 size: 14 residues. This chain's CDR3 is CASSPETRAGELFF. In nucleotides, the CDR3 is TGCGCCAGCAGCCCCGAGACTAGGGCCGGGGAGCTGTTTTTT.

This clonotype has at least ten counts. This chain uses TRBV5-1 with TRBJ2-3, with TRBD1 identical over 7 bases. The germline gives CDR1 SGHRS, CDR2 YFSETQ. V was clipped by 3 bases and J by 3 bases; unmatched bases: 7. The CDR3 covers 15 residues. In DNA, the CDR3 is TGCGCCAGCAGCTCACTAACCAGGGGGACAGATACGCAGTATTTT. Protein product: CASSSLTRGTDTQYF.

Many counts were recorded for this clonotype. Written as DNA, the CDR3 is TGTGCCAGCAACCCGGGTCAAACCAGCGAGACCCAGTACTTC. Its translation: CASNPGQTSETQYF. The V and J genes are TRBV7-2 and TRBJ2-5; D unclear. Deletions cut 7 bases from V and 5 bases from J, with 17 bases between. Germline V gene sequence: CDR1 SGHTA, CDR2 FQGNSA. This CDR3 has 14 residues.

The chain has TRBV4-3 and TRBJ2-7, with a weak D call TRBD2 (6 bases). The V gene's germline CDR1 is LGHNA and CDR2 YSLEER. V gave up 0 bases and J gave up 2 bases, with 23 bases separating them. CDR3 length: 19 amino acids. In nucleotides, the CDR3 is TGCGCCAGCAGCCAAGACGCAATACCTATCGCGGGGATACCCTACGAGCAGTACTTC. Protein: CASSQDAIPIAGIPYEQYF.

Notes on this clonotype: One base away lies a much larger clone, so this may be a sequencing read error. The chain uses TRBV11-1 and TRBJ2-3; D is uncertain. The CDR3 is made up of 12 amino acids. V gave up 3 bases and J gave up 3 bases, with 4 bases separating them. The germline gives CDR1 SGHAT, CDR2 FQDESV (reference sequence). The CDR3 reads CASSFGTDTQYF. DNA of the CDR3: TGTGCCAGCAGCTTTGGGACAGATACGCAGTATTTT. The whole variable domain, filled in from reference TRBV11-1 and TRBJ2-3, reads EAEVAQSPRYKITEKSQAVAFWCDPISGHATLYWYRQILGQGPELLVQFQDESVVDDSQLPKDRFSAERLKGVDSTLKIQPAELGDSAMYLCASSFGTDTQYFGPGTRLTVL.

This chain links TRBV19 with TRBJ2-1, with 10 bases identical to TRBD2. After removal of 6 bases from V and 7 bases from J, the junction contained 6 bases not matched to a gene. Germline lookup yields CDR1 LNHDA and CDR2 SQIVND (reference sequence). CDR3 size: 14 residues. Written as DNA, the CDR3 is TGTGCCAGTAGCGATAGCGGGGGGTTGAATGAGCAGTTCTTC. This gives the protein CASSDSGGLNEQFF.